Presented here are 16 T cell receptor beta chains from one specimen sequenced in a study of T cell responses to AZD1222 COVID-19 vaccine. Produced via immunoSEQ multiplex PCR; TCRdb's table is partial and in-frame only. The repertoire holds fewer than 150,000 clones, with over 75% as singletons. This specimen was peripheral blood, taken on day 0 of AZD1222 vaccination. The receptors stem from an adult in good health.

The chain recombines TRBV30 with TRBJ2-7; D might be TRBD1 (5 bases). CDR3 length: 12 amino acids. The V end lost 2 bases, the J end lost 3 bases, and 8 bases lay between the germline ends. Germline-derived CDR1 and CDR2 are GTSNPN and SVGIG (reference sequence). CDR3 DNA: TGTGCCTGGAGTCGAAGGGGCTACGAGCAGTACTTC. This encodes CAWSRRGYEQYF.

The V call is TRBV7-2, the J call TRBJ2-3, with a weak D call TRBD1 (5 bases). Germline V gives CDR1 SGHTA, CDR2 FQGNSA. The CDR3 consists of 16 residues. Trimming took off 7 bases at V and 2 bases at J, with 19 bases between the two ends. The CDR3 DNA follows: TGTGCCAGCAACCACCGGTGGGGCAGCTACACAGATACGCAGTATTTT. It yields the protein CASNHRWGSYTDTQYF.

As DNA, the CDR3 is TGTGCCAGCAGTGTCAGGGGGGATAATTCACCCCTCCACTTT. Amino acids: CASSVRGDNSPLHF. This sequence joins TRBV27 and TRBJ1-6; 7 bases are a match to TRBD1. Looked up from germline, CDR1 is MNHEY and CDR2 is SMNVEV (reference sequence). With 5 bases clipped from V and 5 bases from J, the junction kept 3 bases outside the gene matches. CDR3 length: 14 residues.

In its sample, this clone was seen a few times. V usage is TRBV6-2 or TRBV6-3 and J usage is TRBJ1-4; no clear D gene. The germline CDR1 and CDR2 sequences are MNHEY and SVGEGT. CDR3 length equals 14 residues. The V gene lost 5 bases and the J gene lost 3 bases, with 10 bases spanning the gap. Written as DNA, the CDR3 is TGTGCCAGCAGTCCCACCAGATCTAATGAAAAACTGTTTTTT. Translation gives CASSPTRSNEKLFF.

This rearrangement joins TRBV7-7 to TRBJ2-2; either TRBD1 or TRBD2 may fit D (5 bases each). The CDR3 is made up of 18 amino acids. V lost 4 bases and J lost 5, with 23 bases in between. Germline CDR1 and CDR2: SSHAT and FNYEAQ (reference sequence). CDR3 in DNA: TGTGCCAGCAGCTCGGTCCCTCCGGGACCCAGTTGGACCGGGGAGCTGTTTTTT. The encoded protein is CASSSVPPGPSWTGELFF.

The chain is built from TRBV18 and TRBJ1-5; weak D call: TRBD1 (6 bases). From germline, CDR1 is KGHSH and CDR2 LQKENI. The CDR3 extends over 15 amino acids. Trimming stripped 5 bases from V and 0 bases from J, with 11 bases between. The CDR3 spells CASSSTGYSNQPQHF. CDR3 DNA sequence: TGTGCCAGCTCATCGACAGGTTATAGCAATCAGCCCCAGCATTTT. The entire variable domain, with the rest obtained from reference TRBV18 and TRBJ1-5, is as follows: NAGVMQNPRHLVRRRGQEARLRCSPMKGHSHVYWYRQLPEEGLKFMVYLQKENIIDESGMPKERFSAEFPKEGPSILRIQQVVRGDSAAYFCASSSTGYSNQPQHFGDGTRLSIL.

This chain joins TRBV19 and TRBJ1-1, with a possible D match to TRBD1 (5 bases). There are 12 residues in the CDR3. Germline loops: CDR1 LNHDA, CDR2 SQIVND (reference sequence). The germline V and J ends were trimmed by 3 bases and 5 bases, with 7 bases remaining between them. CDR3 residues: CASSMGETEAFF. The CDR3 DNA follows: TGTGCCAGTAGTATGGGGGAAACTGAAGCTTTCTTT.

The rearrangement uses TRBV5-5 and TRBJ2-7; D not resolved. With 4 bases removed from V and 0 bases from J, the gap between germline ends came to 14 bases. CDR3 size: 15 residues. The germline V gene encodes CDR1 SGHKS and CDR2 YYEKEE (reference sequence). CDR3 sequence reads: CASSGPATGSYEQYF. The CDR3 DNA sequence: TGTGCCAGCAGCGGCCCGGCAACTGGCTCCTACGAGCAGTACTTC. Using reference TRBV5-5 and TRBJ2-7 for the parts outside the CDR3, the full variable domain is DAGVTQSPTHLIKTRGQQVTLRCSPISGHKSVSWYQQVLGQGPQFIFQYYEKEERGRGNFPDRFSARQFPNYSSELNVNALLLGDSALYLCASSGPATGSYEQYFGPGTRLTVT.

The chain employs TRBV16 and TRBJ1-5; D is uncertain. Trimming removed 3 bases from V and 2 bases from J, with 5 bases in between. Germline loops: CDR1 KGHSY, CDR2 FQNENV. The CDR3 contains 13 residues. CDR3 DNA: TGTGCCAGCAGCCAGGGAGGCAATCAGCCCCAGCATTTT. It specifies CASSQGGNQPQHF.

Turning to this clone: An end of the junction does not agree with germline; a read error may underlie this. The chain joins TRBV2 to TRBJ1-2, with D maybe TRBD1 (5 bases). This CDR3 is built from 11 residues. Germline V gene sequence: CDR1 SNHLY, CDR2 FYNNEI. In DNA form, the CDR3 reads TGTGCCAGTAGGACGATGGAGGGGTTCTCCTTC. It is translated as CASRTMEGFSF.

V usage is TRBV19 and J usage is TRBJ1-5; tentatively, D is TRBD1 (5 bases). The V gene's germline CDR1 is LNHDA and CDR2 SQIVND (reference sequence). Trimming removed 4 bases from V and 6 bases from J, with 10 bases in between. The length of the CDR3 is 13 residues. The CDR3 DNA sequence: TGTGCCAGTAGTACCTCAGGGAGTCAGCCCCAGCATTTT. Protein: CASSTSGSQPQHF.

This clone is medium-sized (0.01 to 0.1%). The chain carries TRBV4-2 and TRBJ2-5; 10 positions agree with TRBD2. The CDR3 loop spans 15 amino acids. Losses at the gene ends were 6 bases for V and 5 bases for J; bases not matched to a gene: 9. Germline V CDR1 and CDR2: LGHNA, YNFKEQ. CDR3 nucleotides: TGTGCCAGCAGTTCTAGCGGGGGCGTTGGGGAGACCCAGTACTTC. Translated: CASSSSGGVGETQYF.

The gene calls are TRBV5-1 and TRBJ1-2, with D possibly TRBD1 on 6 matching bases. The V end lost 0 bases, the J end lost 6 bases, and 9 bases lay between the germline ends. Germline CDR1 SGHRS, CDR2 YFSETQ. The CDR3 sequence is 13 residues long. The DNA of the CDR3 is TGCGCCAGCAGCTTGGGGACAGTTAATGGCTACACCTTC. Amino acid sequence: CASSLGTVNGYTF.

The CDR3: CASSVGESSEAFF. The CDR3 DNA is TGTGCCAGCAGCGTAGGTGAGAGCTCTGAAGCTTTCTTT. This chain joins TRBV9 and TRBJ1-1; D unclear. The CDR3 is made up of 13 amino acids. The V and J ends lost 0 bases and 6 bases respectively, with 9 bases between them. Germline assignment: CDR1 SGDLS and CDR2 YYNGEE.

The genes are TRBV5-1 and TRBJ1-2; a possible D gene is TRBD1 (5 bases). The CDR3 is made up of 14 amino acids. Trimming removed 0 bases from V and 4 bases from J, with 10 bases in between. The germline CDR1 and CDR2 sequences are SGHRS and YFSETQ. CDR3 loop: CASSLAQGGYGYTF. CDR3 DNA: TGCGCCAGCAGCTTGGCGCAGGGCGGCTATGGCTACACCTTC.

This clone was counted once. V is TRBV5-1 and J is TRBJ1-5; tentatively, D is TRBD1 (6 bases). Trimming stripped 2 bases from V and 2 bases from J, with 11 bases between. CDR3 size: 15 residues. CDR1 and CDR2 from the germline V gene are SGHRS and YFSETQ. The CDR3 protein is CASSFSGARNQPQHF. Here the CDR3 DNA reads TGCGCCAGCAGCTTTTCGGGGGCCCGCAATCAGCCCCAGCATTTT.